This T cell receptor (beta chain) was sequenced in a study of blood T cell repertoires in COVID-19. Germline assignment: CDR1 MNHNY and CDR2 SVGAGI (reference sequence). V was trimmed by 7 bases and J by 5 bases, leaving 15 bases between them. The CDR3 sequence is 14 residues long. Here immunoSEQ multiplex PCR was the method, and the copy in TCRdb shows in-frame clones only, minus some. The sample holds roughly 420,000 clones, roughly 90% seen once. This sequence was found in a woman aged 25 to 39 with acute COVID-19. This chain joins TRBV6-6 and TRBJ1-5, with a possible D match to TRBD1 (6 bases). Sequencing was done on a sample of PBMCs or T cells enriched from blood (not recorded which). Here the CDR3 reads CASTNRQADQPQHF. CDR3 nucleotide sequence: TGTGCCAGCACCAACAGACAGGCGGATCAGCCCCAGCATTTT.